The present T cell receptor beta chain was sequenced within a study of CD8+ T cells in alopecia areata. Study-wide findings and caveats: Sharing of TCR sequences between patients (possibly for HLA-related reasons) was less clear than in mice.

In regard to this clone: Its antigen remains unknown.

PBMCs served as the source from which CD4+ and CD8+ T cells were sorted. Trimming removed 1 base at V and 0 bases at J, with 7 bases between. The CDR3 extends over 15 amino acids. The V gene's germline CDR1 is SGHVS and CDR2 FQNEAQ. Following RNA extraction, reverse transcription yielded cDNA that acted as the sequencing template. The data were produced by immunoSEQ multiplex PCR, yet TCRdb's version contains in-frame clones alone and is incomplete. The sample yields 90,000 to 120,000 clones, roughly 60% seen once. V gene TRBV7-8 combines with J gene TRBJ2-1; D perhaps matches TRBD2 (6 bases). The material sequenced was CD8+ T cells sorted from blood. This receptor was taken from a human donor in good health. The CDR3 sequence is CASSLVGGSYNEQFF. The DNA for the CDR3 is TGTGCCAGCAGCTTAGTGGGGGGCTCCTACAATGAGCAGTTCTTC.